This TCR beta chain was sequenced in a study of identical twins. TCRdb ran MiXCR on the 5' RACE reads and lists one entry per CDR3 protein. The data show more than 250,000 distinct CDR3 sequences, with about 8% seen just once and approximately 2.1% held by the top ten. V was clipped by 3 bases and J by 4 bases, with 16 bases between them. The CDR3 totals 16 residues. Germline CDR1 reads DFQATT; CDR2 reads SNEGSKA (reference sequence). A few counts support this clonotype. The antigen is unknown. Study-level results: These conclusions were based on statistical analysis (cross-sectional, not following the same donors). Partial confounding of zero-insertion analyses by invariant MAIT and iNKT cells was possible.

The same sample was also studied in work on yellow fever vaccine responses in identical twins. In that study: Twins' vaccine T cell responses were reported to seem partly convergent and partly personalized.

The chain employs TRBV20-1 and TRBJ2-6; weak D call: TRBD2 (5 bases). The TCR was taken from a woman aged 18 to 35 in good health. The sample taken for sequencing was memory (CD45RO+) T cells sorted from blood. The CDR3, as DNA: TGCAGTGCTAGCGAGGGAATCGGTACCGGGGCCAACGTCCTGACTTTC. Amino acid sequence: CSASEGIGTGANVLTF.